The T cell receptor (beta chain) described here comes from a study of control samples from healthy donors and cancer patients. Method: immunoSEQ multiplex PCR; TCRdb's copy keeps in-frame clones and lacks some. The sample lists some 45,000 clones, 85% to 95% occurring once. This CDR3 is built from 16 residues. Germline values: CDR1 KGHDR, CDR2 SFDVKD. J gave up 7 bases and V 5 bases, and 10 bases lay outside the gene matches. The chain employs TRBV24-1 and TRBJ2-1; 10 nucleotides align to TRBD2. This receptor was taken from a middle-aged woman with head and neck cancer. The sequencing input was PBMCs. As DNA, the CDR3 is TGTGCCACCAGTGCCCGAAGCGGGGGGGTTTTGAATGAGCAGTTCTTC. It codes for CATSARSGGVLNEQFF.